This T cell receptor (beta chain) was captured by sequencing in a study of blood T cell repertoires in COVID-19. Looking at the study overall: Samples of COVID-19 (acute and convalescent) were obtained from the United States, Italy and Spain.

Profiling relied on immunoSEQ multiplex PCR, and the TCRdb table lists in-frame clones only, not all of them. The sample includes 120,000 to 150,000 clones, about 86% of them seen just once. CDR1 and CDR2 (germline): SGHTA, FQGNSA. The CDR3 is made up of 13 amino acids. V lost 1 base to trimming and J lost 6 bases, with 9 bases between them. The chain uses TRBV7-2 and TRBJ1-2, with no clear D. The sample comprised peripheral blood. The clonotype was recovered from a woman aged 55-70 years with acute or convalescent COVID-19. This CDR3 reads CASSLVQVNGYTF. CDR3 nucleotides: TGTGCCAGCAGCTTAGTCCAGGTTAATGGCTACACCTTC.